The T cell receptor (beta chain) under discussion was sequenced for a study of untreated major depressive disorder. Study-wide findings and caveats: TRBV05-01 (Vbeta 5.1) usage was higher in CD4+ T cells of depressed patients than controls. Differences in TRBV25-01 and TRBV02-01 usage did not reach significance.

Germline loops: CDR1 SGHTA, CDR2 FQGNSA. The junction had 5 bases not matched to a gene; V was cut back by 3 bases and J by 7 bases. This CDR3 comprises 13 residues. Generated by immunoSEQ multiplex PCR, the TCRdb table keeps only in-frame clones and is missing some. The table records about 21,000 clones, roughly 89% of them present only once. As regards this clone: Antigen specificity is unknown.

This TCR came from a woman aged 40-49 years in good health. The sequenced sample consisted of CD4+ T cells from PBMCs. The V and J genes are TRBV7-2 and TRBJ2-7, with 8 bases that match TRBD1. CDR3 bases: TGTGCCAGCAGCTTGCAGACAGGGGAGGAGCAGTACGTC. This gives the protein CASSLQTGEEQYV.